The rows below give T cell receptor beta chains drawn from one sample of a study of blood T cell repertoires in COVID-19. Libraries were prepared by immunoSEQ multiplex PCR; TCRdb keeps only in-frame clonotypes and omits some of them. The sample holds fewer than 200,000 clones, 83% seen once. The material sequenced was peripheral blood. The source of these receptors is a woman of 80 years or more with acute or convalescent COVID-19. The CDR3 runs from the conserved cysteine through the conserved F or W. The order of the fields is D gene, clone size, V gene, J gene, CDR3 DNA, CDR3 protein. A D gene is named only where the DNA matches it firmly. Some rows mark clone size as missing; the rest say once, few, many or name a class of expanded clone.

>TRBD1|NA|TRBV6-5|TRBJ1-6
TGTGCCAGCATTCTAGACAGGGCTAATTCACCCCTCCACTTT
CASILDRANSPLHF
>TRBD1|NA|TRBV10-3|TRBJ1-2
TGTGCCATCAGTGCGGGGGGACAGGAGCCCCCCTATAACTATGGCTACACCTTC
CAISAGGQEPPYNYGYTF
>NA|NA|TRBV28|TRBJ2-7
TGTGCCAGCATAGGAGGCCCATGGGGCGAGCAGTACTTC
CASIGGPWGEQYF
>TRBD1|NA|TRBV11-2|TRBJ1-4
TGTGCCAGCAGCTTGCACGGGACCGGGACAGCTAATGAAAAACTGTTTTTT
CASSLHGTGTANEKLFF
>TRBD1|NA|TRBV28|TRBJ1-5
TGTGCCAGCAGGTGGACAGGGGGCGGCAATCAGCCCCAGCATTTT
CASRWTGGGNQPQHF
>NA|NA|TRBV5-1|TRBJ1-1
TGCGCCAGCAGCTCCGCACAGGGCCCCGGTGACACTGAAGCTTTCTTT
CASSSAQGPGDTEAFF
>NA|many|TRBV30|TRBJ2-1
TGTGCCTGGAGTGTACTACAACATGAGCAGTTCTTC
CAWSVLQHEQFF
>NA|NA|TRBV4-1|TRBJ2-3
TGCGCCAGCAGCCAAGAATGGCGGAACACAGATACGCAGTATTTT
CASSQEWRNTDTQYF
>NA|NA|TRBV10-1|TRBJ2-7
TGCGCCAGCAGTATCAGGGGGGACTCCTACGAGCAGTACTTC
CASSIRGDSYEQYF
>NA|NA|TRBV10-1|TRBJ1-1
TGCGCCAGCATGGAGGGGATGAACACTGAAGCTTTCTTT
CASMEGMNTEAFF
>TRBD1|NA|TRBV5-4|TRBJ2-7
TGTGCCAGCAGCCTCGGGGACAGGGGATATATCGAGCAGTACTTC
CASSLGDRGYIEQYF
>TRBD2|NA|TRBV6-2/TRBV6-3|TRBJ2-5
TGTGCCAGCAGTCTCGGACTAGCGGGGGCGGCCCAGTACTTC
CASSLGLAGAAQYF
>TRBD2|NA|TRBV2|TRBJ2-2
TGTGCCAGCAGACCGGGACTAGCGGGAGGGACCGGGGAGCTGTTTTTT
CASRPGLAGGTGELFF
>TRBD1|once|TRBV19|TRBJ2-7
TGTGCCAGTAGTATCAACAGGGGCTACGAGCAGTACTTC
CASSINRGYEQYF
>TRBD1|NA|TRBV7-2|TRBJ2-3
TGTGCCAGCAGCTTAGACAGGGGTATGACAGATACGCAGTATTTT
CASSLDRGMTDTQYF
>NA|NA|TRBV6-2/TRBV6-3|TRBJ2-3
TGTGCCAGCAGTTACTCCGTCGGAGGGCCAGATACGCAGTATTTT
CASSYSVGGPDTQYF
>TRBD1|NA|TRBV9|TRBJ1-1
TGTGCCAGCAGCGAGGTTCAGGGGACAGGCCGGCCAACTGAAGCTTTCTTT
CASSEVQGTGRPTEAFF
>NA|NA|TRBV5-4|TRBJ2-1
TGTGCCAGCAGCTTGGAATTAACTGCTAACAATGAGCAGTTCTTC
CASSLELTANNEQFF
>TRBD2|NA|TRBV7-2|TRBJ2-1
TGTGCCAGCAGCCAACCCGGGAGGCGCAATGAGCAGTTCTTC
CASSQPGRRNEQFF
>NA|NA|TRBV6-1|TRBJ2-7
TGTGCCAGCAGTGAGGTTACAGGGTGGCGGTACTTC
CASSEVTGWRYF
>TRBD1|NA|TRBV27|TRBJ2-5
TGTGCCAGCAGCGGACCGGGACAGACCAAAGAGACCCAGTACTTC
CASSGPGQTKETQYF
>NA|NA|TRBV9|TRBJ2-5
TGTGCCAGCAGCTCAAATGGACAGAACTCCGGGGAGACCCAGTACTTC
CASSSNGQNSGETQYF
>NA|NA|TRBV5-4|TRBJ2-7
TGTGCCAGCAGCCGTACAGGGACCTACGAGCAGTACTTC
CASSRTGTYEQYF
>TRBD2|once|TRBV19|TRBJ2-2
TGTGCCAGTAGTATAAATCCACTAGCGGGGGGCAGGACCGGGGAGCTGTTTTTT
CASSINPLAGGRTGELFF
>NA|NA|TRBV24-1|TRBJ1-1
TGTGCCACCAGGCTCAGGGGCGGCACTGAAGCTTTCTTT
CATRLRGGTEAFF
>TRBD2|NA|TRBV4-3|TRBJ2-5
TGCGCCAGCAGCGCTGTGTCGGGGGGACAAGAGACCCAGTACTTC
CASSAVSGGQETQYF
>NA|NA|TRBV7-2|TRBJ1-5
TGTGCCAGCAGCTTTAATCATCAGCCCCAGCATTTT
CASSFNHQPQHF
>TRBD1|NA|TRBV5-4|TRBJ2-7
TGTGCCAGCAGCTTCGGGACAGATTACGAGCAGTACTTC
CASSFGTDYEQYF
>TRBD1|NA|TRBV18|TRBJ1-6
TGTGCCAGCTCATCAGGACAGGTCATAACTAATTCACCCCTCCACTTT
CASSSGQVITNSPLHF
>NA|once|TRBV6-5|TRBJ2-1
TGTGCCAGCAGTTACATGGGGGGAGAGCAGTTCTTC
CASSYMGGEQFF
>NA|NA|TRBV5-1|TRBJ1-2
TGCGCCAGCAGCCATTCGCCACAGGGCAACTATGGCTACACCTTC
CASSHSPQGNYGYTF
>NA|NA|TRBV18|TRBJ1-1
TGTGCCAGCTCACCCCTCACAGGGAGAGAAACTGAAGCTTTCTTT
CASSPLTGRETEAFF
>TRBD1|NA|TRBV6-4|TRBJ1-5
TGTGCCAGCAGGACCCGCGGGACAGGCCTCAATCAGCCCCAGCATTTT
CASRTRGTGLNQPQHF
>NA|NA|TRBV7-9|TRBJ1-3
TGTGCCAGCAGCTTAGCCCAACCGTTGCGGAACACCATATATTTT
CASSLAQPLRNTIYF
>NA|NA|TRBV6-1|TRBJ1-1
TGTGCCAGCAGGGGCCTACGGGGTCTGAACACTGAAGCTTTCTTT
CASRGLRGLNTEAFF
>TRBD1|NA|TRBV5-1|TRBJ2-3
TGCGCCAGCAGCCGAGAGGACAGGGCCACAGATACGCAGTATTTT
CASSREDRATDTQYF
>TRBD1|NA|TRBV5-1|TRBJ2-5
TGCGCCAGCAGGACCCAGACAGGGGGCGTACAAGAGACCCAGTACTTC
CASRTQTGGVQETQYF
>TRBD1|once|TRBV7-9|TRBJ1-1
TGTGCCAGCAGCGCCTCGACAGGGACCACTGAAGCTTTCTTT
CASSASTGTTEAFF